This TCR beta chain was identified in a study of T cell repertoires in cytomegalovirus infection. This CDR3 spans 12 amino acids. Germline V gene sequence: CDR1 MGHRA, CDR2 YSYEKL. Trimming left V 1 base short and J 7 bases short, with 7 bases between. TCRdb itself ran the reads through MiXCR, one entry per CDR3 protein. Seen here are 180,000 or so distinct CDR3 sequences, roughly 15% observed once, and the top ten hold roughly a quarter. The receptor's source is a human donor in good health (CMV status not recorded). Some clones in this sample may be carry-over from other donors' samples. Sample: CD8+ T cells from PBMCs. The chain uses TRBV4-1 and TRBJ1-1; no definite D call. CDR3 amino acids: CASSQAADEAFF. The CDR3 DNA is TGCGCCAGCAGCCAAGCGGCAGATGAAGCTTTCTTT.